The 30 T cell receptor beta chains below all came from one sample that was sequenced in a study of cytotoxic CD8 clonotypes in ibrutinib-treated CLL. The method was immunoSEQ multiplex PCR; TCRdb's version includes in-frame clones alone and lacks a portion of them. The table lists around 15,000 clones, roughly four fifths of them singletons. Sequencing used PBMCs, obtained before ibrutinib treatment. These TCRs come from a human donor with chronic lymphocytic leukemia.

The CDR3 nucleotides are TGTGCCAGTGGACAGAACTATCAGCCCCAGCATTTT. Amino acid sequence: CASGQNYQPQHF. V is TRBV27 and J is TRBJ1-5, with TRBD1 as a possible D gene (6 bases). CDR1 and CDR2 (germline): MNHEY, SMNVEV (reference sequence). Trimming shortened V by 9 bases and J by 5 bases, and 11 bases separated the two germline ends. This CDR3 contains 12 residues.

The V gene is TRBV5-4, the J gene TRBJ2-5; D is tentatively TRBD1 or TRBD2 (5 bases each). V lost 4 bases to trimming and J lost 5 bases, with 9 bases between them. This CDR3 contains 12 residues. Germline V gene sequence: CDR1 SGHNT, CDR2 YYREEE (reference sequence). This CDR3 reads CASSPGAETQYF. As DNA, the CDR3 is TGTGCCAGCAGCCCCGGGGCGGAGACCCAGTACTTC. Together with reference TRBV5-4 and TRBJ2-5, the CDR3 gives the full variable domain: ETGVTQSPTHLIKTRGQQVTLRCSSQSGHNTVSWYQQALGQGPQFIFQYYREEENGRGNFPPRFSGLQFPNYSSELNVNALELDDSALYLCASSPGAETQYFGPGTRLLVL.

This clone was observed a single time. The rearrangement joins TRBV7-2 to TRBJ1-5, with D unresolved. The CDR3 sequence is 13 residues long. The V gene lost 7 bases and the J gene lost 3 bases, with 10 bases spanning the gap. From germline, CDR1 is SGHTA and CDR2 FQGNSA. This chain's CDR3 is CASTASFNQPQHF. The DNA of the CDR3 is TGTGCCAGCACTGCAAGTTTCAATCAGCCCCAGCATTTT.

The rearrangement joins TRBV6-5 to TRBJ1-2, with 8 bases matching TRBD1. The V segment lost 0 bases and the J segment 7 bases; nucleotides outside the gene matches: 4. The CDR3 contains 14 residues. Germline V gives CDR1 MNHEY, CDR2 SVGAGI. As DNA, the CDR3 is TGTGCCAGCAGTTACTCGGACAGGGTGTCTGGCTACACCTTC. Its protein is CASSYSDRVSGYTF.

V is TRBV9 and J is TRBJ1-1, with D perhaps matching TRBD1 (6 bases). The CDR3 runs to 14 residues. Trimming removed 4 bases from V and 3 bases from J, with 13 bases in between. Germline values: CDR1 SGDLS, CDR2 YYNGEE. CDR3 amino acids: CASSPGTSHTEAFF. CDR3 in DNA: TGTGCCAGCAGCCCAGGGACATCTCACACTGAAGCTTTCTTT.

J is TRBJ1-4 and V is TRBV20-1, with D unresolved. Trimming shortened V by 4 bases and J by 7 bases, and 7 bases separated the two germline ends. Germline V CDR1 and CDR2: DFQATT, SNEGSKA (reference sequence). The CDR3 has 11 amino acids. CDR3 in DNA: TGCAGTGCTAAGCGGGCTGAAAAACTGTTTTTT. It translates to CSAKRAEKLFF.

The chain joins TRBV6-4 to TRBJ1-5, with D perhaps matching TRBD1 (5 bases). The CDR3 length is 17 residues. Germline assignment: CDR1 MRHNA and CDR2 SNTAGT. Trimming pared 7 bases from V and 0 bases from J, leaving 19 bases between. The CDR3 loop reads CASISTTRQYSNQPQHF. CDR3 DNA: TGTGCCAGCATAAGCACTACCCGACAGTATAGCAATCAGCCCCAGCATTTT.

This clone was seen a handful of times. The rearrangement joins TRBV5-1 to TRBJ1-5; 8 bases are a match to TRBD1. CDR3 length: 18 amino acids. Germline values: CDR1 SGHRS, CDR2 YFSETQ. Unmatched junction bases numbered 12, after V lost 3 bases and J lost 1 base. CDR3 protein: CASSYDGSGGASNQPQHF. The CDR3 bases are TGCGCCAGCAGCTATGACGGCTCAGGGGGCGCGAGCAATCAGCCCCAGCATTTT.

CDR3 bases: TGTGCCAGCAGCTTAGCCGGGACTCGAGAGGAGACCCAGTACTTC. Protein sequence: CASSLAGTREETQYF. V usage is TRBV7-2 and J usage is TRBJ2-5, with a possible D match to TRBD2 (6 bases). This CDR3 region has 15 residues. CDR1 and CDR2 from the germline V gene are SGHTA and FQGNSA. Between the trimmed V and J ends, which lost 0 bases and 5 bases, there was a span of 13 bases.

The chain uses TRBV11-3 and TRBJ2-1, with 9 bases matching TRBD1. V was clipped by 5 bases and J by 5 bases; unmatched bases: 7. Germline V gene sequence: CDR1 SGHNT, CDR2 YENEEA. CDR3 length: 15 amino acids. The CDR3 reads CASSRGQGIHNEQFF. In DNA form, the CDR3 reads TGTGCCAGCAGCCGGGGACAGGGTATACACAATGAGCAGTTCTTC.

The CDR3 DNA sequence: TGTGCCAGCAGTTTAAGGGGAATTACCTACGAGCAGTACTTC. It encodes CASSLRGITYEQYF. The chain carries TRBV27 and TRBJ2-7; D might be TRBD1 (5 bases). The V end lost 2 bases, the J end lost 2 bases, and 10 bases lay between the germline ends. Germline-derived CDR1 and CDR2 are MNHEY and SMNVEV (reference sequence). The CDR3 loop spans 14 amino acids.

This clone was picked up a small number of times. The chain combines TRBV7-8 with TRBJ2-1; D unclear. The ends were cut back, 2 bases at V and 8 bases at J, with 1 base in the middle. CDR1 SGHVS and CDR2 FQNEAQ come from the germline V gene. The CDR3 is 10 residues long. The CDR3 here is CASSLYEQFF. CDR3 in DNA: TGTGCCAGCAGCTTATATGAGCAGTTCTTC.

CDR3 in amino acids: CASSSRGGPDQPQHF. The CDR3 DNA follows: TGTGCCAGCAGCTCGAGGGGGGGGCCCGATCAGCCCCAGCATTTT. The rearrangement joins TRBV7-2 to TRBJ1-5; possibly TRBD1 for D (6 bases). The CDR3 spans 15 residues. Germline V gives CDR1 SGHTA, CDR2 FQGNSA. V lost 4 bases and J 5 bases, leaving 15 bases between the germline ends.

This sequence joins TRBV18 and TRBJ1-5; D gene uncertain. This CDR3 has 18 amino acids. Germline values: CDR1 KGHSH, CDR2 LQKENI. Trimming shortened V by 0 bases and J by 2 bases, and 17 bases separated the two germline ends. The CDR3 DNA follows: TGTGCCAGCTCACCACCTGTCTCGGGGTTTGGTGGCAATCAGCCCCAGCATTTT. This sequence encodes CASSPPVSGFGGNQPQHF.

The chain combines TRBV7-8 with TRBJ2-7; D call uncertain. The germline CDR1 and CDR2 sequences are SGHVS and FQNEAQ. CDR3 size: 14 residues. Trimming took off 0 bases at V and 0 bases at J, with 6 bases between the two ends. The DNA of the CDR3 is TGTGCCAGCAGCTTAGCGGAAAGCTCCTACGAGCAGTACTTC. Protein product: CASSLAESSYEQYF.

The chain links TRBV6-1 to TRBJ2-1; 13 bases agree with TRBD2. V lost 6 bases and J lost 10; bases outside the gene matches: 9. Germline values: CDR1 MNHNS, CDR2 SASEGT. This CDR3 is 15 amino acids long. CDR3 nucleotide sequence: TGTGCCAGCAGACCCGGGACTAGCGGGACTAAGGAGCAGTTCTTC. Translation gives CASRPGTSGTKEQFF.

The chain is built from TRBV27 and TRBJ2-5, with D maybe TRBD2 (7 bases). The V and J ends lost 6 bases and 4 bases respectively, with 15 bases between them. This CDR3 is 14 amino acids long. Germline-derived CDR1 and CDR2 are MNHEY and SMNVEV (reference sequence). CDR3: CASSDGGARETQYF. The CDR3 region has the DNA TGTGCCAGCAGCGATGGGGGGGCCAGAGAGACCCAGTACTTC.

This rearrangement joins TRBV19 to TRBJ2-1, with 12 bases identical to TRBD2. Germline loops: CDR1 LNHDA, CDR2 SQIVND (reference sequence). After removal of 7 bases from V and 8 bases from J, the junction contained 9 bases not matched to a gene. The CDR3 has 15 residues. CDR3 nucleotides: TGTGCCAGTAACGTACTAGCGGGAGGAGGCGATGAGCAGTTCTTC. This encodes CASNVLAGGGDEQFF.

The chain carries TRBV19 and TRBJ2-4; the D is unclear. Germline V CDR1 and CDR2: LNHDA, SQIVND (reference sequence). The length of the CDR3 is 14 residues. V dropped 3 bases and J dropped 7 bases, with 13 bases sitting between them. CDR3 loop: CASSITSISNIQYF. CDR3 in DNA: TGTGCCAGTAGTATCACTTCCATTTCCAACATTCAGTACTTC.

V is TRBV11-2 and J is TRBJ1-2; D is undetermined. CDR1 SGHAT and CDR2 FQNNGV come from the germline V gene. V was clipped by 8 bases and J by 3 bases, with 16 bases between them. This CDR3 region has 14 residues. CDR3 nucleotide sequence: TGTGCCAGCGGATTTAATCGGGAGGACTATGGCTACACCTTC. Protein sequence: CASGFNREDYGYTF.

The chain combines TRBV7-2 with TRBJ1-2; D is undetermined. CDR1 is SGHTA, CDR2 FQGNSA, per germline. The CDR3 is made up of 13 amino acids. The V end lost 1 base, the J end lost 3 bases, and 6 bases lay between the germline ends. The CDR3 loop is CASSLEVYYGYTF. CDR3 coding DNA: TGTGCCAGCAGCTTAGAGGTTTACTATGGCTACACCTTC.

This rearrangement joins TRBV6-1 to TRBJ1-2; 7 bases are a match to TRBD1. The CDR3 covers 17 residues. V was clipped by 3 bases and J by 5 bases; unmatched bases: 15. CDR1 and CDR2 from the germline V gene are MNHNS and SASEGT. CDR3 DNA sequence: TGTGCCAGCAGTGATCTTTTTATCCGGGACAGAGCTTATGGCTACACCTTC. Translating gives CASSDLFIRDRAYGYTF.

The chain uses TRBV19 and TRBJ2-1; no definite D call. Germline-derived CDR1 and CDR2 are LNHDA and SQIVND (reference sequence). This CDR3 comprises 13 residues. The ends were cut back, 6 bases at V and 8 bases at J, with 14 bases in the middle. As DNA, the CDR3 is TGTGCCAGTAGCCACGCCTCGGTCGATGAGCAGTTCTTC. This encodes CASSHASVDEQFF.

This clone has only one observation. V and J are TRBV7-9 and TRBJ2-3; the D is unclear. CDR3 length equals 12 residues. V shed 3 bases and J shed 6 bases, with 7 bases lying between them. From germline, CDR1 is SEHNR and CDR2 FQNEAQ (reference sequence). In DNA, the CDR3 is TGTGCCAGCAGCTTGCCCCGGGATACGCAGTATTTT. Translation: CASSLPRDTQYF.

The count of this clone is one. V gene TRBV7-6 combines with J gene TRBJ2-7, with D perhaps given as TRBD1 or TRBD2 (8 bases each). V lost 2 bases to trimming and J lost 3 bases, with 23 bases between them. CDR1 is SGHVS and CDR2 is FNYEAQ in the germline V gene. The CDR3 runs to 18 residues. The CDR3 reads CASSLQTGGAGGLYEQYF. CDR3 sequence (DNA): TGTGCCAGCAGCTTACAAACCGGGGGGGCAGGGGGCCTCTACGAGCAGTACTTC.

The CDR3 sequence is CSARSGSVQFF. CDR3 coding DNA: TGCAGTGCTAGGTCCGGGTCTGTGCAGTTCTTC. The chain links TRBV20-1 to TRBJ2-1; D gene ambiguous. Trimming removed 3 bases at V and 12 bases at J, with 12 bases between. This CDR3 has 11 residues. Germline V gene sequence: CDR1 DFQATT, CDR2 SNEGSKA (reference sequence).

CDR3 nucleotide sequence: TGTGCCAGTAGTCGGAGGGGACTAGCGGGAGGGAGCTCCTACGAGCAGTACTTC. Protein product: CASSRRGLAGGSSYEQYF. The chain couples TRBV19 to TRBJ2-7, with TRBD2 identical over 16 bases. Germline V lookup: CDR1 LNHDA, CDR2 SQIVND (reference sequence). The CDR3 length is 18 residues. Trimming took 5 bases from V and 0 from J; bases not matched to a gene: 7.

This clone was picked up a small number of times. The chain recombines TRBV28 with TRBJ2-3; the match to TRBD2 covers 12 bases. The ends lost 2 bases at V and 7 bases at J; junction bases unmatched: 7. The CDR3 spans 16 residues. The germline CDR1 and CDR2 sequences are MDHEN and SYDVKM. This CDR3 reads CASSLPTGLAGNTQYF. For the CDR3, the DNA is TGTGCCAGCAGTTTACCCACAGGACTAGCGGGAAATACGCAGTATTTT.

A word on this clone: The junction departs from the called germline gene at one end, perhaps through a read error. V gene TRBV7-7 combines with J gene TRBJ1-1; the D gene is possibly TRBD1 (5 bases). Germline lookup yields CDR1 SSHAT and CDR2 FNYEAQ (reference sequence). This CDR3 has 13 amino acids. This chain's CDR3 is CASSQDRNTEAFF. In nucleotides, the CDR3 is TGTGCTAGCAGCCAAGACAGGAACACTGAAGCTTTCTTT.

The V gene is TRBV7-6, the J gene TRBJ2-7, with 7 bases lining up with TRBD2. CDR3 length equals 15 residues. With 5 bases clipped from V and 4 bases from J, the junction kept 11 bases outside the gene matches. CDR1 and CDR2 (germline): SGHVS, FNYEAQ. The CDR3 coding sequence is TGTGCCAGCAGCGCTCATGAGACTAGCAAATACGAGCAGTACTTC. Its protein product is CASSAHETSKYEQYF. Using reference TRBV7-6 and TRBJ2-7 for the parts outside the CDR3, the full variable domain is GAGVSQSPRYKVTKRGQDVALRCDPISGHVSLYWYRQALGQGPEFLTYFNYEAQQDKSGLPNDRFSAERPEGSISTLTIQRTEQRDSAMYRCASSAHETSKYEQYFGPGTRLTVT.